Following are 12 T cell receptor beta chains from one sample sequenced in a study of blood T cells in healthy people across ages (dated by TCRdb to the mid-2010s). Receptors were amplified or captured by 5' RACE. The data were produced on an Illumina HiSeq 2500. A second about 6 to 11 cycle PCR used a sample-barcoded 5' primer and a J-beta primer mix. Using fastp trimming at Q25 and MiXCR clonotype assembly, TCRdb reanalyzed the public sequencing data and kept in-frame beta chains. When rows share a CDR3 protein, they turn into one entry using the most common DNA and genes. The sample records about 1.1 million distinct CDR3 sequences, approximately 38% of which are singletons. Around 13% of the sample belongs to the ten largest clones. Sequenced material: blood. Receptor source: a young man in good health.

This clonotype occurred a few times. The chain recombines TRBV12-3 or TRBV12-4 with TRBJ2-5; the D gene is possibly TRBD1 (6 bases). V was trimmed by 4 bases and J by 1 base, leaving 16 bases between them. This CDR3 has 16 amino acids. The DNA for the CDR3 is TGTGCCAGCAGTTCACTCCCGGGACACCCCCAAGAGACCCAGTACTTC. This codes for CASSSLPGHPQETQYF.

DNA of the CDR3: TGCGCCAGCAGCCTCGGTCGGAGATATAATGAAAAACTGTTTTTT. As protein: CASSLGRRYNEKLFF. The chain recombines TRBV5-1 with TRBJ1-4; no definite D call. The CDR3 length is 15 residues. Trimming took off 4 bases at V and 4 bases at J, with 14 bases between the two ends. CDR1 and CDR2 (germline): SGHRS, YFSETQ.

The chain has TRBV6-6 and TRBJ1-3, with D perhaps matching TRBD1 (6 bases). The CDR3 totals 16 residues. V was clipped by 2 bases and J by 1 base, with 12 bases between them. Per the germline V gene, CDR1 is MNHNY and CDR2 is SVGAGI (reference sequence). CDR3 residues: CASSYLPGDSGNTIYF. The CDR3 coding sequence is TGTGCCAGCAGTTACCTACCAGGGGATTCTGGAAACACCATATATTTT.

V is TRBV7-2 and J is TRBJ2-5, with unresolved D. Trimming took off 2 bases at V and 2 bases at J, with 9 bases between the two ends. CDR3 length: 14 amino acids. Per the germline V gene, CDR1 is SGHTA and CDR2 is FQGNSA. CDR3 coding DNA: TGTGCCAGCAGCTTAAGTCTGTCACAAGAGACCCAGTACTTC. It codes for CASSLSLSQETQYF.

This clonotype has more than one count but fewer than ten. The chain is built from TRBV4-2 and TRBJ1-1; D is undetermined. Trimming removed 2 bases at V and 2 bases at J, with 9 bases between. The CDR3 has 14 amino acids. Germline CDR1 LGHNA, CDR2 YNFKEQ. CDR3 loop: CASSQSGTNTEAFF. The DNA for the CDR3 is TGTGCCAGCAGCCAAAGTGGAACTAACACTGAAGCTTTCTTT.

This sequence joins TRBV28 and TRBJ2-2; 8 bases align to TRBD1. The CDR3 extends over 20 amino acids. V dropped 2 bases and J dropped 4; count of bases not matched to a gene: 18. From germline, CDR1 is MDHEN and CDR2 SYDVKM. The CDR3 protein is CASSLLREAGGETSTGELFF. The DNA for the CDR3 is TGTGCCAGCAGTTTACTCAGGGAGGCAGGGGGCGAAACATCCACCGGGGAGCTGTTTTTT.

This chain joins TRBV4-3 and TRBJ2-5; 9 nucleotides align to TRBD1. The J call may be wrong; the DNA end is better matched by TRBJ2-7. Germline V CDR1 and CDR2: LGHNA, YSLEER. The CDR3 has 15 residues. As DNA, the CDR3 is TGCGCCAGCAGCCAAGCCTGGACAGGGGATGCCGAGCAGTACTTC. Its protein is CASSQAWTGDAEQYF.

This clonotype was observed a handful of times. This chain uses TRBV2 with TRBJ2-1; possible D gene TRBD1, 7 bases. The V end was cut by 9 bases, the J end by 9 bases, with 27 bases between. CDR3 length: 16 amino acids. Germline V gives CDR1 SNHLY, CDR2 FYNNEI. The CDR3 DNA follows: TGTGCCAGTTTGGCAGGGGGGCCACTACTACTAGTTGAGCAGTTCTTC. Residues: CASLAGGPLLLVEQFF.

This chain uses TRBV19 with TRBJ2-1; 7 positions match TRBD2. V lost 9 bases and J lost 4; bases outside the gene matches: 15. Germline V gene lookup returns CDR1 LNHDA and CDR2 SQIVND (reference sequence). CDR3 size: 16 residues. CDR3 coding DNA: TGTGCCAGCTCGGGGGGTGACTCATACAATTACAATGAGCAGTTCTTC. It translates to CASSGGDSYNYNEQFF.

This clonotype was observed a few times. The CDR3 DNA reads as TGTGCCAGCAGCCCTAGACGGACTACTAACTATGGCTACACCTTC. This encodes CASSPRRTTNYGYTF. The chain recombines TRBV6-5 with TRBJ1-2, with D unclear. Trimming shortened V by 6 bases and J by 0 bases, and 14 bases separated the two germline ends. CDR1 MNHEY and CDR2 SVGAGI come from the germline V gene. CDR3 length equals 15 residues.

In its sample, this clonotype was seen once. J is TRBJ2-5 and V is TRBV10-3, with no clear D. The J call may be incorrect, as the DNA end agrees better with TRBJ2-1. Germline-derived CDR1 and CDR2 are ENHRY and SYGVKD. The CDR3 has 13 residues. The CDR3 protein is CAISVDTQETQFF. The CDR3 DNA reads as TGTGCCATCAGTGTCGATACCCAAGAGACCCAGTTCTTC.

The J gene is TRBJ2-1, the V gene TRBV29-1, with 8 bases matching TRBD1. This CDR3 comprises 14 residues. The V segment lost 3 bases and the J segment 8 bases; nucleotides outside the gene matches: 9. Germline assignment: CDR1 SQVTM and CDR2 ANQGSEA. CDR3 in DNA: TGCAGCGTTGACACCCTTGCAGGGGGCTATGAGCAGTTCTTC. Protein product: CSVDTLAGGYEQFF.